Each of the 4 T cell receptor beta chains below was sequenced from the same sample in a study of OX40 agonist ivuxolimab in advanced cancers. Sequenced by immunoSEQ multiplex PCR; TCRdb stores in-frame clones only, minus some. The top ten clones hold 0.5% to 0.65% of a sample with 65,000 to 80,000 clones, 92% of them seen once. The sequencing used CD4+ or CD8+ T cells sorted from blood, collected in a trial of the OX40 agonist ivuxolimab. The receptors here all came from an adult with an advanced solid tumor such as melanoma, head and neck, liver or kidney cancer.

This chain uses TRBV30 with TRBJ1-3; no clear D gene. The V and J ends lost 5 bases and 0 bases respectively, with 11 bases between them. Germline V gene lookup returns CDR1 GTSNPN and CDR2 SVGIG (reference sequence). This CDR3 contains 14 residues. This chain's CDR3 is CAWAGRLSGNTIYF. For the CDR3, the DNA is TGTGCCTGGGCTGGGAGGCTCTCTGGAAACACCATATATTTT.

This rearrangement joins TRBV5-1 to TRBJ2-7, with 14 nucleotides matching TRBD2. Germline V gene sequence: CDR1 SGHRS, CDR2 YFSETQ. Trimming cost V 2 bases and J 7 bases; bases outside gene matches: 23. The CDR3 loop spans 21 amino acids. DNA of the CDR3: TGCGCCAGCAGCTTACCGCGTTATAATATAGCCGGACTAGCGGGAGGAAGGGAGCAGTACTTC. Protein sequence: CASSLPRYNIAGLAGGREQYF.

The chain uses TRBV27 and TRBJ1-1; D gene unclear. Trimming took off 5 bases at V and 7 bases at J, with 14 bases between the two ends. Germline values: CDR1 MNHEY, CDR2 SMNVEV (reference sequence). The CDR3 consists of 13 residues. The CDR3 sequence: CASSRQDGSEAFF. As DNA, the CDR3 is TGTGCCAGCAGTCGCCAGGACGGGAGTGAAGCTTTCTTT.

This clone was detected once. This chain links TRBV5-4 with TRBJ2-3; D is possibly TRBD2 (6 bases). The CDR3 runs 14 residues. With 4 bases removed from V and 5 bases from J, the gap between germline ends came to 14 bases. Germline loops: CDR1 SGHNT, CDR2 YYREEE (reference sequence). The DNA of the CDR3 is TGTGCCAGCAGCCAAGGAGGGAGAGAAGATACGCAGTATTTT. It translates to CASSQGGREDTQYF.